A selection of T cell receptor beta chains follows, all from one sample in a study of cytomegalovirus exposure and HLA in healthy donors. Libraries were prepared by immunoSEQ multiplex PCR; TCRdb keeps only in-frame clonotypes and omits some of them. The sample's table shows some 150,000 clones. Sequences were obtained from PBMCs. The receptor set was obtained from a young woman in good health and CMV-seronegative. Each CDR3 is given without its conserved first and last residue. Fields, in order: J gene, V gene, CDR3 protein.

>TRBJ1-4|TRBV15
ATSRDRRGVVSEKLF
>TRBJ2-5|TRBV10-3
AISGSGTVKETQY
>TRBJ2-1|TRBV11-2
ASSLVGTLSNEQF
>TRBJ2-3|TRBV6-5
ASRIAGNTDTQY
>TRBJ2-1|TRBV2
ASLSRGRVNEQF
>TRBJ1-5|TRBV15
ATSRDRGNQPQH
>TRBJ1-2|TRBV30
ASHTGYGYT
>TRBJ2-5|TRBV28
ASSPLAGVETQY
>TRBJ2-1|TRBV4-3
ASSPKGLAGGIDEQF
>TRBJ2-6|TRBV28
ASSLSLSGANVLT
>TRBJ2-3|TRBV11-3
ASSLGRGGTDTQY
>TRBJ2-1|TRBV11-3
ASSPHRGTYNEQF
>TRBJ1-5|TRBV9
ASSGGQGRQPQH
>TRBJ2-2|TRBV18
ASSQTSGSTGELF
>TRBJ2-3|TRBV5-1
ASSLVGLAGDRDTQY
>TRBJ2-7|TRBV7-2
ASSSAAAGGPYEQY
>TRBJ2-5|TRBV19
ASSNLDRGEETQY
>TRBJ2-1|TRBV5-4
ASSLGAARTNEQF
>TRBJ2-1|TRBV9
ASSVELAGAYNEQF
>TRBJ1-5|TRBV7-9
ASSLADSDNQPQH
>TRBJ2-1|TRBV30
ACASGRGIEQF
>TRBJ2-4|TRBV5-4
ASRGDGVKNIQY
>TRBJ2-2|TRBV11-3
ASSLGGRSTGELF
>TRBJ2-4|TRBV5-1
ASRASGENIQY
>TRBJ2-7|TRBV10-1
ASSAGQAPYEQY
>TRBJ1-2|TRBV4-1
ASSQDSRGYGYT
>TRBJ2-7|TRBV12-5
ASGFLTGPREPDYEQY
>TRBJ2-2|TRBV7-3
ASGQGNTGELF
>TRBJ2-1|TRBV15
ATSRAGNEQF
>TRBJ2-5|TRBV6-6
ASKGQETQY
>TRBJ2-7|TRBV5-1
ASSLGLGDSYEQY
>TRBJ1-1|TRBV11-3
ASSSGDRGGTEAF